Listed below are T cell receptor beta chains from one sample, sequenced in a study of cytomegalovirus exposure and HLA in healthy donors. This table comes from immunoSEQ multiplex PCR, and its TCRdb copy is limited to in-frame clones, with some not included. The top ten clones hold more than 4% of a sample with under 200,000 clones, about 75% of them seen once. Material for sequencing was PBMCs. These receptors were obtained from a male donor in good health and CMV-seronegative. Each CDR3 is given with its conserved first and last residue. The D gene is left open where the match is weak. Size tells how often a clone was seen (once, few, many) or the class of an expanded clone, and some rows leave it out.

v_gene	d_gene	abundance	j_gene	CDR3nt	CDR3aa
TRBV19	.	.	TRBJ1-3	TGTGCCAGTAGTATTTCAGGGAACGGAAACACCATATATTTT	CASSISGNGNTIYF
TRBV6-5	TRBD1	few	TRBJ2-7	TGTGCCAGCAGCGGACAGGGGGCCTCCTACGAGCAGTACTTC	CASSGQGASYEQYF
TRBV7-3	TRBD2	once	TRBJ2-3	TGTGCCAGCAGCTTAACGTCGGTTAGCGGGAGTACAACAGATACGCAGTATTTT	CASSLTSVSGSTTDTQYF
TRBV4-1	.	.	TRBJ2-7	TGCGCCAGCAGCCAAGATCTGACTATCAACAACGAGCAGTACTTC	CASSQDLTINNEQYF
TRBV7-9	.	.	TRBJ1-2	TGTGCCAGCAGCCCGGCAGGGGTTTTTGGCGGCTACACCTTC	CASSPAGVFGGYTF
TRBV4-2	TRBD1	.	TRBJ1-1	TGTGCCAGCAGCCAGGATGGACAGGGGAGCACTGAAGCTTTCTTT	CASSQDGQGSTEAFF
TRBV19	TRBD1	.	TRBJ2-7	TGTGCCAGTAGTACCCTTCGACAGGGGAGCTACTACGAGCAGTACTTC	CASSTLRQGSYYEQYF
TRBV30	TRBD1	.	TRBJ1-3	TGTGCCTGGGGCCGGGACAGGGTCCGGACCTCTGGAAACACCATATATTTT	CAWGRDRVRTSGNTIYF
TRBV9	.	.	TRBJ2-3	TGTGCCAGCAGCGTAACCCCAGAGGCCCAAGTCCAGTATTTT	CASSVTPEAQVQYF
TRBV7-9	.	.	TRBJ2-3	TGTGCCAGCAGCTTAGCGCTTATAACGGGGGCAGATACGCAGTATTTT	CASSLALITGADTQYF
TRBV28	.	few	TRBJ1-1	TGTGCCAGCCGGGGGAACACTGAAGCTTTCTTT	CASRGNTEAFF
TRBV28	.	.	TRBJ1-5	TGTGCCAACGGGAATAGGGGGGGAAGCAATCAGCCCCAGCATTTT	CANGNRGGSNQPQHF
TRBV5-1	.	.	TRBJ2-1	TGCGCCAGCAGCCCCCCAGGCCGCCCCTCCTACAATGAGCAGTTCTTC	CASSPPGRPSYNEQFF
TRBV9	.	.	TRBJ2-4	TGTGCCAGCAGCGCGATAGAGAGCATTCAGTACTTC	CASSAIESIQYF
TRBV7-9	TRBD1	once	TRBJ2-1	TGTGCCAGCAGCTCCCAGGACAGGTACAATGAGCAGTTCTTC	CASSSQDRYNEQFF
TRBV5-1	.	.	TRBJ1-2	TGCGCCAGCAGCCTCCAGGGTGACTATGGCTACACCTTC	CASSLQGDYGYTF
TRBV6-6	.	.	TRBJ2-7	TGTGCCAGCAGTGGCGGCAGCGGGTACGAGCAGTACTTC	CASSGGSGYEQYF
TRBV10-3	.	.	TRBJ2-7	TGTGCCATCAGTGAGTCGGACATAAGCTCCTACGAGCAGTACTTC	CAISESDISSYEQYF
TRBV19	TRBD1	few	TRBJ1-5	TGTGCCAGTACCTCAGGGGGACTTCAGCCCCAGCATTTT	CASTSGGLQPQHF
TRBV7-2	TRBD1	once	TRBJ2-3	TGTGCCAGCAGTGAAGGGACAGGGTATACGCAGTATTTT	CASSEGTGYTQYF
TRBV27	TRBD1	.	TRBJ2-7	TGTGCCAGCAGTATACGACAGGGATCCGTCAACGAGCAGTACTTC	CASSIRQGSVNEQYF
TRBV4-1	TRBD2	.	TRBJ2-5	TGCGCCAGCAGCCAAGGACTAGCGGGGGGGCCGGAGACCCAGTACTTC	CASSQGLAGGPETQYF
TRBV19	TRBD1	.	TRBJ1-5	TGTGCCAGTACCCCTCAGGGGGATCAGCCCCAGCATTTT	CASTPQGDQPQHF
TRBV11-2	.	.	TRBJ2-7	TGTGCCAGCAGCTCCGAACTGGTGACTAACGAGCAGTACTTC	CASSSELVTNEQYF
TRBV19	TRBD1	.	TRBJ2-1	TGTGCCAGTAGTTTGCAGGGGGCTTACAATGAGCAGTTCTTC	CASSLQGAYNEQFF
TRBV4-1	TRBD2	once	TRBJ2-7	TGCGCCAGCAGCCAGTACGGGACTAACTACGAGCAGTACTTC	CASSQYGTNYEQYF
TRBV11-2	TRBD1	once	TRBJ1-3	TGTGCCAGCAGCCCCCAAACAGGGGCTGGAAACACCATATATTTT	CASSPQTGAGNTIYF
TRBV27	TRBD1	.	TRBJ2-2	TGTGCCAGCAGTATATCCGGGACAGTGAACACCGGGGAGCTGTTTTTT	CASSISGTVNTGELFF
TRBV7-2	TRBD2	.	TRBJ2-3	TGTGCCAGCCGCCGACTAGCGGGAGTGACAGATACGCAGTATTTT	CASRRLAGVTDTQYF
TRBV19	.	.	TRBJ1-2	TGTGCCAGTAGTATACCCCTCGGATGGGGAACAGGTGGCTACACCTTC	CASSIPLGWGTGGYTF
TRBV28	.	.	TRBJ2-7	TGTGCCAGCATTACAGGCGTAGGCGAGCAGTACTTC	CASITGVGEQYF
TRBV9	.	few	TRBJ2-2	TGTGCCAGCAGCGCCCCATCGGGAGAGCTGTTTTTT	CASSAPSGELFF
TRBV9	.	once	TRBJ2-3	TGTGCCAGCAGCGTAGTCGAAGGAGGTGGCACAGATACGCAGTATTTT	CASSVVEGGGTDTQYF
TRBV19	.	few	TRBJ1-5	TGTGCCAGTAGTATCTACGTACGAGTCGGCAATCAGCCCCAGCATTTT	CASSIYVRVGNQPQHF
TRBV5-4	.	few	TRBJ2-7	TGTGCCAGCAGCACCGACAATTACATGGCCTACGAGCAGTACTTC	CASSTDNYMAYEQYF
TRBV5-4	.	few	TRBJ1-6	TGTGCCAGCAGCACCGACGGGTATCATTCACCCCTCCACTTT	CASSTDGYHSPLHF
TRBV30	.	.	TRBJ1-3	TGTGCCTGGGGGGACGGGGGGGATGTAAACACCATATATTTT	CAWGDGGDVNTIYF
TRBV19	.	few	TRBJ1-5	TGTGCCAGTAGCAGGGAAGGACAGCCCCAGCATTTT	CASSREGQPQHF
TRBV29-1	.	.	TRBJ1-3	TGCAGCGCGATGGGGGGAGTAGGAGGAAACACCATATATTTT	CSAMGGVGGNTIYF